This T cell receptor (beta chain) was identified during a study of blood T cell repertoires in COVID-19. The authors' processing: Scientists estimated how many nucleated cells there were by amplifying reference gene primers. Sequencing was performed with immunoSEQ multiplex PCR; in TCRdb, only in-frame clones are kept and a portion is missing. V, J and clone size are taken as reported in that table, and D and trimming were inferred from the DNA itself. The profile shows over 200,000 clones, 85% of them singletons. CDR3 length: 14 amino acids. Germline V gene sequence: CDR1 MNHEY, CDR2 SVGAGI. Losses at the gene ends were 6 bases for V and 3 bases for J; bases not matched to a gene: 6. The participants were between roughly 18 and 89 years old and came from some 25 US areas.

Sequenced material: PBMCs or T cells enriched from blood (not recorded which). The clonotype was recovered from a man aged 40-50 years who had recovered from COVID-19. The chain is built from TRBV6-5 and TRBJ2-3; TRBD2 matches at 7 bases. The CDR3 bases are TGTGCCAGCAGGAAGGTAGCGGGTACAGATACGCAGTATTTT. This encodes CASRKVAGTDTQYF.